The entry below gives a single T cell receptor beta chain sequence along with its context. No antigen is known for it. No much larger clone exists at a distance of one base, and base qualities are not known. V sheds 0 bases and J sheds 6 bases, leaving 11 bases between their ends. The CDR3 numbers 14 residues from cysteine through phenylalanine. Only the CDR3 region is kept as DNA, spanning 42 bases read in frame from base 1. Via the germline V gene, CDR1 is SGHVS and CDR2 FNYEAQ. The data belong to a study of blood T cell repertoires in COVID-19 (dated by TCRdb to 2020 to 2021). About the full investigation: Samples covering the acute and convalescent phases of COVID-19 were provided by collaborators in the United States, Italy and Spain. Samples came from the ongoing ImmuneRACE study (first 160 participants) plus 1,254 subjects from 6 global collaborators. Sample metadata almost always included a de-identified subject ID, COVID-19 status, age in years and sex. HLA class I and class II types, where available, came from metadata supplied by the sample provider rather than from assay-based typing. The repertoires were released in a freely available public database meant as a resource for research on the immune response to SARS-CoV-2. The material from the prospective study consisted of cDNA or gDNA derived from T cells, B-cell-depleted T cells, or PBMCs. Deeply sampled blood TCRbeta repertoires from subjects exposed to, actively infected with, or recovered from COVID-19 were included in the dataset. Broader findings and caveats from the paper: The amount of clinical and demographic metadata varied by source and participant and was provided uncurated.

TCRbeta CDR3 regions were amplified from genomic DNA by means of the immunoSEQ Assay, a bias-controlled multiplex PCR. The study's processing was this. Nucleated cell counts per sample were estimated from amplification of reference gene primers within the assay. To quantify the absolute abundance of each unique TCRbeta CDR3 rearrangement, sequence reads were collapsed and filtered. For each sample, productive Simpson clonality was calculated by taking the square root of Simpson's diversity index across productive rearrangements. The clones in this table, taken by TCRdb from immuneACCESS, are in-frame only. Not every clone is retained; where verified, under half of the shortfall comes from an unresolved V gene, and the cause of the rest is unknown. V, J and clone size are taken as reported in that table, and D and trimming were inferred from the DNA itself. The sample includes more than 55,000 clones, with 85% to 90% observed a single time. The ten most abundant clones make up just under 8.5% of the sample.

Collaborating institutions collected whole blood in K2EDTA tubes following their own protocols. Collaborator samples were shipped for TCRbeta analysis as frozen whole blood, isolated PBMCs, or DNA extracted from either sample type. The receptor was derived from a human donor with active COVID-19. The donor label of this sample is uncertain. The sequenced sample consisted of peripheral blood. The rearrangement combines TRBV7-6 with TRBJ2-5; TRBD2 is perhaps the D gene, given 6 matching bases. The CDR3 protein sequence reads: CASSLASEGQTQYF. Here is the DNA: TGTGCCAGCAGCTTAGCGTCGGAGGGCCAGACCCAGTACTTC.